Following are 5 T cell receptor beta chains from one sample sequenced in a study of T cells in Graves' hyperthyroidism and ophthalmopathy. RNA transcripts gave rise to amplified TCR beta CDR3 regions. The HTBI set primed first-round TCR CDR3 RT-PCR. MiXCR, run by TCRdb on the multiplex PCR reads, gives a single entry per CDR3 protein. Here the sample spans a few hundred thousand distinct CDR3 sequences, approximately 20% being singletons. Sequencing input: blood. These receptors originate from a man aged 40-55 years with Graves' hyperthyroidism.

The chain has TRBV6-1 and TRBJ2-4; TRBD2 might be the D (7 bases). The CDR3 has 14 residues. V shed 5 bases and J shed 5 bases, with 13 bases lying between them. The germline V gene has CDR1 MNHNS and CDR2 SASEGT. The CDR3 DNA follows: TGTGCCAGCAGTCAACAGGGAGGGGAAAACATTCAGTACTTC. Amino acid sequence: CASSQQGGENIQYF.

The rearrangement joins TRBV7-2 to TRBJ2-1, with 14 bases lining up with TRBD2. V was clipped by 5 bases and J by 7 bases; unmatched bases: 7. CDR3 length: 16 amino acids. CDR1 is SGHTA and CDR2 is FQGNSA in the germline V gene. The CDR3 loop reads CASSDRGTSGSNEQFF. CDR3 DNA sequence: TGTGCCAGCAGCGACCGTGGGACTAGCGGGAGTAATGAGCAGTTCTTC.

This clonotype has ten or more counts. The chain employs TRBV7-8 and TRBJ1-1; TRBD1 matches 7 bases. Germline loops: CDR1 SGHVS, CDR2 FQNEAQ. This CDR3 is built from 15 residues. J was trimmed by 2 bases and V by 7 bases; bases with no gene match: 10. The CDR3: CASTPGQAINTEAFF. In DNA form, the CDR3 reads TGTGCCAGCACCCCCGGACAGGCAATAAACACTGAAGCTTTCTTT.

This clonotype came up many times. The rearrangement uses TRBV28 and TRBJ2-5, with D possibly TRBD1 on 5 matching bases. Per germline, CDR1 MDHEN and CDR2 SYDVKM. CDR3 length equals 20 residues. Trimming left V 4 bases short and J 1 base short, with 28 bases between. The CDR3 region is CASSWTPLGLAWGSQETQYF. CDR3 DNA sequence: TGTGCCAGCAGTTGGACCCCCTTGGGCTTGGCGTGGGGCTCCCAAGAGACCCAGTACTTC.

This clonotype was seen ten or more times. This sequence joins TRBV9 and TRBJ2-5, with TRBD1 as a possible D gene (5 bases). The V gene lost 4 bases and the J gene lost 1 base, with 11 bases spanning the gap. Germline CDR1 SGDLS, CDR2 YYNGEE. This CDR3 has 14 residues. CDR3 coding DNA: TGTGCCAGCAGCACCCAAGACAGCCAAGAGACCCAGTACTTC. This codes for CASSTQDSQETQYF.